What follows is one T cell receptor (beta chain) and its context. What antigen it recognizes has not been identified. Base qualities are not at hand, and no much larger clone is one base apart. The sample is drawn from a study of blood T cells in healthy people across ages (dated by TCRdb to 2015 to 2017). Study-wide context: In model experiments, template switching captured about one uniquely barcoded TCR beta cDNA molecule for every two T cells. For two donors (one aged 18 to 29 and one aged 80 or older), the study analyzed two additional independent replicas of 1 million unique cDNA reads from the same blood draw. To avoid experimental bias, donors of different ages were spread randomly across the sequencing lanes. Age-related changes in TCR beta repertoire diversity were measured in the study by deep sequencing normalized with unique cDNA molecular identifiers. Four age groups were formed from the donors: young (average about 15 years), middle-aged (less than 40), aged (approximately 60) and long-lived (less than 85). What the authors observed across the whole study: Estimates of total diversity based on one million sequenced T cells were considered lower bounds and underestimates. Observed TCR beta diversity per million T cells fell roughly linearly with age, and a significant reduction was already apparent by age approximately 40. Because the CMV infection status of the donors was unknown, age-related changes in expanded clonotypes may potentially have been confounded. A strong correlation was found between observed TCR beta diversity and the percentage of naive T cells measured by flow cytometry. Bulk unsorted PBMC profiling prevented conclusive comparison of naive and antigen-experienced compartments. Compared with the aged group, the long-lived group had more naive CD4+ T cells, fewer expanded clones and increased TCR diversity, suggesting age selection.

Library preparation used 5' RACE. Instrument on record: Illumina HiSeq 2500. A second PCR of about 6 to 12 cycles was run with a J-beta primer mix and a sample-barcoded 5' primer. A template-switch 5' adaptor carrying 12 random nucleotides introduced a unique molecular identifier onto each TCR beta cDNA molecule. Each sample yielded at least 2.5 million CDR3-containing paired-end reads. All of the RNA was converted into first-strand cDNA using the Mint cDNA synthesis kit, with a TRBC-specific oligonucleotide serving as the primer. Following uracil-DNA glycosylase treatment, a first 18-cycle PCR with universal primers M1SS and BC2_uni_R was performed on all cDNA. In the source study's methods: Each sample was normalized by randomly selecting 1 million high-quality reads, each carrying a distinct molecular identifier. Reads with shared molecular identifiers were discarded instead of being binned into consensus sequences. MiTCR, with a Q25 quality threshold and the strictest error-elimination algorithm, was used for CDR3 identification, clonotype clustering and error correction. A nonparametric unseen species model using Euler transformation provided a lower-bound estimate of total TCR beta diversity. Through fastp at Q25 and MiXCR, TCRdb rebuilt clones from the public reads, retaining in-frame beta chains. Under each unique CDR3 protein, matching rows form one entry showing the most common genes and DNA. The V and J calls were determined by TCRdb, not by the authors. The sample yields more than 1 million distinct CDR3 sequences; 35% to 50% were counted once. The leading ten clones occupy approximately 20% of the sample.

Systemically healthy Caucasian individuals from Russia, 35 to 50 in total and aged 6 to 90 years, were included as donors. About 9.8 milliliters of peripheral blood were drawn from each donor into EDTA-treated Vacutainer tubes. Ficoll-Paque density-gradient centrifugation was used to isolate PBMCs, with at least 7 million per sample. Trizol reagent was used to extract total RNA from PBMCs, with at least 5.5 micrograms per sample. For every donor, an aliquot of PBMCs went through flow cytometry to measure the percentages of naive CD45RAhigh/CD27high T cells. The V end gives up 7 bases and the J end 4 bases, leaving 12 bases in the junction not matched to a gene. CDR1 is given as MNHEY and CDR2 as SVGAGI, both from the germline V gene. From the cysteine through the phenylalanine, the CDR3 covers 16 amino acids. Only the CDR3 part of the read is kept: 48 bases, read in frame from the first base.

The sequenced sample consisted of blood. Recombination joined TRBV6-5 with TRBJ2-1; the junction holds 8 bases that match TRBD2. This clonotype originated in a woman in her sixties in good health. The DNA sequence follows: TGTGCCAGCACCAACTCTCGAGCGGGAGTATACAATGAGCAGTTCTTC. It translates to CASTNSRAGVYNEQFF.